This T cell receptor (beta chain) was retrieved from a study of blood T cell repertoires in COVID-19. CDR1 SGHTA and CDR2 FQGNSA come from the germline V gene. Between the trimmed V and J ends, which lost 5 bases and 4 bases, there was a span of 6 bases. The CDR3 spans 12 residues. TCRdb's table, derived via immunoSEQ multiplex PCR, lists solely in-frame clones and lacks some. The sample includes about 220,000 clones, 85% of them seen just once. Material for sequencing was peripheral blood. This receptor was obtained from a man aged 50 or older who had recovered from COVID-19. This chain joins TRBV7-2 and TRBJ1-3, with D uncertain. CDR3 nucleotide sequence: TGTGCCAGCAGCCCCAGGGGAAACACCATATATTTT. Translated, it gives CASSPRGNTIYF.